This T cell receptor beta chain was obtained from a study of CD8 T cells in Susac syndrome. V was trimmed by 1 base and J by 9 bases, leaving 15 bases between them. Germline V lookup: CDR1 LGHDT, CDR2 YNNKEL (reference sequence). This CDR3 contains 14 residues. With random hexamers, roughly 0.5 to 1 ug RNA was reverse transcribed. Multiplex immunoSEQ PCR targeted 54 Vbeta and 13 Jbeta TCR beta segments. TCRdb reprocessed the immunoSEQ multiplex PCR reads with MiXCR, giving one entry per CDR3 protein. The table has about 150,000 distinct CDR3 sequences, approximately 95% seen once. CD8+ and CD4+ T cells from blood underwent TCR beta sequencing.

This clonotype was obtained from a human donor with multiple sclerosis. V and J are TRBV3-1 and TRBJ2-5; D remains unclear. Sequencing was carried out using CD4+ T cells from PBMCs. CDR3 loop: CASSQGGHRGSQYF. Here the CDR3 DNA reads TGTGCCAGCAGCCAAGGTGGCCACCGTGGTTCCCAGTACTTC.